A selection of T cell receptor beta chains follows, all from one sample in a study of blood T cell repertoires in COVID-19. TCRdb's copy holds only in-frame clones and misses some; the assay was immunoSEQ multiplex PCR. The table has roughly 260,000 clones, roughly 90% seen once. The sequencing sample was made of peripheral blood. These receptors were collected from a woman between 45 and 60 years old who had recovered from COVID-19. The CDR3 runs from the conserved cysteine through the conserved F or W. A D gene is named only where the DNA matches it firmly. Rows give clone size only sometimes, using once, few, many, or a class for an expanded clone.

len	abundance	d_gene	v_gene	j_gene	CDR3nt	CDR3aa
13	-	-	TRBV9	TRBJ1-5	TGTGCCAGCAGCTCGTATAGCAATCAGCCCCAGCATTTT	CASSSYSNQPQHF
14	-	-	TRBV9	TRBJ2-1	TGTGCCAGCAGCTCAACTCCGCGGGGAAATGAGCAGTTCTTC	CASSSTPRGNEQFF
14	few	-	TRBV9	TRBJ1-2	TGTGCCAGCAGCGTAGAAGCAGGGTTGCATGGCTACACCTTC	CASSVEAGLHGYTF
16	-	-	TRBV7-6	TRBJ2-7	TGTGCCAGCAGCTTAGGCGGAGGAGGAGGATCCTACGAGCAGTACTTC	CASSLGGGGGSYEQYF
14	-	TRBD1	TRBV30	TRBJ1-2	TGTGCCTGGAGCCTTCTCGGACAGGGGGTAGGCTACACCTTC	CAWSLLGQGVGYTF
13	-	TRBD2	TRBV9	TRBJ2-7	TGTGCCAGCAGCGTAGAAAGCGGGGGCGAGCAGTACTTC	CASSVESGGEQYF
13	-	TRBD1	TRBV19	TRBJ2-3	TGTGCCAGTACGGTGACAGGGGGGGATACGCAGTATTTT	CASTVTGGDTQYF
15	-	-	TRBV14	TRBJ1-2	TGTGCCAGCAGCCAAGATTGGCAGGGCCTCTATGGCTACACCTTC	CASSQDWQGLYGYTF
15	-	-	TRBV19	TRBJ1-2	TGTGCCAGTAGTATAGTCACAGGGAATGTCTATGGCTACACCTTC	CASSIVTGNVYGYTF
18	-	TRBD1	TRBV30	TRBJ2-7	TGTGCCGGCCCTGGACCGGGACAGGGAGAAAATAAGTTCTACGAGCAGTACTTC	CAGPGPGQGENKFYEQYF
13	-	-	TRBV7-2	TRBJ1-5	TGTGCCAGCAGCTTGGGGGGTTATCAGCCCCAGCATTTT	CASSLGGYQPQHF